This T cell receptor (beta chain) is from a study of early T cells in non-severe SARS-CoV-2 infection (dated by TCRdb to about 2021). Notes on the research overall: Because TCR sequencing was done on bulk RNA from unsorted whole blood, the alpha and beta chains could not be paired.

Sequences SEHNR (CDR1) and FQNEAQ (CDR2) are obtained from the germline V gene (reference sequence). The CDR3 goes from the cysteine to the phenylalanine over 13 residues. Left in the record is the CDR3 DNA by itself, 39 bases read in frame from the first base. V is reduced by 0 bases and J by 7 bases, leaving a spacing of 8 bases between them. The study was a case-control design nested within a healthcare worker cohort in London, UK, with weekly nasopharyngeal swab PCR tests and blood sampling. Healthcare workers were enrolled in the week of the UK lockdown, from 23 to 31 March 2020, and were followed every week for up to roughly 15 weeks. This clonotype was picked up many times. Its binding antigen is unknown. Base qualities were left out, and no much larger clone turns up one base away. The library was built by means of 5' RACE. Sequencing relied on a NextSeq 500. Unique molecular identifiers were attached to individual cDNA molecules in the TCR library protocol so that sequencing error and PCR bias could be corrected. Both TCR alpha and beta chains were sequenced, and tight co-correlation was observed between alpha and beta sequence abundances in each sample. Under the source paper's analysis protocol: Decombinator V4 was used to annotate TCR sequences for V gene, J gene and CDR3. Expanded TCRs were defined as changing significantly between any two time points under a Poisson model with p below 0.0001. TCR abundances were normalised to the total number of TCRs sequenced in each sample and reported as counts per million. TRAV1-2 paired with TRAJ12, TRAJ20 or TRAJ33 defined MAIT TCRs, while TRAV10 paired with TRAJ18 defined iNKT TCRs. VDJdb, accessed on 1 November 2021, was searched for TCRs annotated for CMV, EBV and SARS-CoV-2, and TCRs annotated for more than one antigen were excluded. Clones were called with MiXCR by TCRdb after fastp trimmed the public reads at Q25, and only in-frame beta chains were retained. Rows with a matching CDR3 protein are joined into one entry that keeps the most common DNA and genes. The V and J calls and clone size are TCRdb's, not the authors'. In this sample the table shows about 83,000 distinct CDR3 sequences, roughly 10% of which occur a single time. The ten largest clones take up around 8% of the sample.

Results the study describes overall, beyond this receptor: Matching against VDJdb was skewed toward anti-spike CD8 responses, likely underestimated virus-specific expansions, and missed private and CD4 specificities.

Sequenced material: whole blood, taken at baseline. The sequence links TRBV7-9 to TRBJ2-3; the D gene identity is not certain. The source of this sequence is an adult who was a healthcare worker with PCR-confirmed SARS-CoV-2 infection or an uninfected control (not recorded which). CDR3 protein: CASSLAKGYTQYF. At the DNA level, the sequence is TGTGCCAGCAGCTTAGCGAAAGGATATACGCAGTATTTT.